Sequencing of this T cell receptor (beta chain) was carried out in a study of control samples from healthy donors and cancer patients. The protocol was immunoSEQ multiplex PCR, while the TCRdb copy is restricted to in-frame clones and leaves out a portion. The sample gives approximately 140,000 clones, 89% of which show up once; roughly 8% is in the top ten. The CDR3 extends over 13 amino acids. From germline, CDR1 is KGHSH and CDR2 LQKENI. V lost 3 bases and J lost 2, with 8 bases in between. The sequence came from a man aged 50 to 59 with head and neck cancer. The V and J genes are TRBV18 and TRBJ2-7; D is unresolved. Sequencing was done on a sample of PBMCs. The CDR3 loop reads CASSPAQTYEQYF. CDR3 in DNA: TGTGCCAGCTCACCGGCCCAAACCTACGAGCAGTACTTC.